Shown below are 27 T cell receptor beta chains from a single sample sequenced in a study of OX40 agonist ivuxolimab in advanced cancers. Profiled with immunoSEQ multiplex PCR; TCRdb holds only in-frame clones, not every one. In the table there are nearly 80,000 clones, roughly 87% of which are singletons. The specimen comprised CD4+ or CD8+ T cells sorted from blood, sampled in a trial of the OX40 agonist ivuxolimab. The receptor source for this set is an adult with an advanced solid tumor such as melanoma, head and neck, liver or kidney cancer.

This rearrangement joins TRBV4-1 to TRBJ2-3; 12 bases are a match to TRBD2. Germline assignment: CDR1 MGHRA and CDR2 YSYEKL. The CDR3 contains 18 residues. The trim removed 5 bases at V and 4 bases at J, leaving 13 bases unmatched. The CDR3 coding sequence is TGCGCCAGCAGCAAGAATCGACCTAGCGGGGGGGCTGCAGATACGCAGTATTTT. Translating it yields CASSKNRPSGGAADTQYF.

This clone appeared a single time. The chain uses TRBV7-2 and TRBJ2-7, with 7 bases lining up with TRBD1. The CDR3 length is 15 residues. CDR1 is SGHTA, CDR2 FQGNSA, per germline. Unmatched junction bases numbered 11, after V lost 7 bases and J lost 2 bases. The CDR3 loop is CASTAHTTGAYEQYF. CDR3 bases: TGTGCCAGCACCGCTCATACCACAGGGGCCTACGAGCAGTACTTC.

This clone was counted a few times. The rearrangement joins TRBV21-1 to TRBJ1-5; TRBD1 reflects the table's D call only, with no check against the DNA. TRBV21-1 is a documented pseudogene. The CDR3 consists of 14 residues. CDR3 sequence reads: CASSKGQGWQPQHF. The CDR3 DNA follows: TGTGCCAGCAGCAAAGGACAGGGATGGCAGCCCCAGCATTTT.

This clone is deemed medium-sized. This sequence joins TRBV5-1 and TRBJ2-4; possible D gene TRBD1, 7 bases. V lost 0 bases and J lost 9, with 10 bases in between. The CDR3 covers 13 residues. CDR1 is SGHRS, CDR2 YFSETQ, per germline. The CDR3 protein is CASSLGQGGIQYF. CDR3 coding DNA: TGCGCCAGCAGCTTGGGACAGGGAGGCATTCAGTACTTC.

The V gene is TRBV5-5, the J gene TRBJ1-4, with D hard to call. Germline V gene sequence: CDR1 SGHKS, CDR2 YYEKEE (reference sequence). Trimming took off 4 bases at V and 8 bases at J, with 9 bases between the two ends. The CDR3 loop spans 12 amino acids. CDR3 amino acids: CASSVDREKLFF. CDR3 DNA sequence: TGTGCCAGCAGCGTTGACCGGGAAAAACTGTTTTTT.

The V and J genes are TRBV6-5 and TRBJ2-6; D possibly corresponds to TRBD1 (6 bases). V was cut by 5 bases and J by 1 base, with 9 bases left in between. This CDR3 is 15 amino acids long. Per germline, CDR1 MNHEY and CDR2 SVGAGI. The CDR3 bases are TGTGCCAGCAGTCTACAGGGTTCTGGGGCCAACGTCCTGACTTTC. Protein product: CASSLQGSGANVLTF.

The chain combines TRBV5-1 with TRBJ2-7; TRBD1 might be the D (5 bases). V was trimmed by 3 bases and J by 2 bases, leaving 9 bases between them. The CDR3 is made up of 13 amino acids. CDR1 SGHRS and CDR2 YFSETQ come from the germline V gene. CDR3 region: CASSYDSPYEQYF. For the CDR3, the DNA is TGCGCCAGCAGCTATGACAGCCCCTACGAGCAGTACTTC.

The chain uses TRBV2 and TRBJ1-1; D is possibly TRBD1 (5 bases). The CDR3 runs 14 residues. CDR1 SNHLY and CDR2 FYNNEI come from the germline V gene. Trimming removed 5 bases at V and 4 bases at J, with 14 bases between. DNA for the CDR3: TGTGCCAGCAGTTCACAGGTTTCGGTCACTGAAGCTTTCTTT. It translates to CASSSQVSVTEAFF.

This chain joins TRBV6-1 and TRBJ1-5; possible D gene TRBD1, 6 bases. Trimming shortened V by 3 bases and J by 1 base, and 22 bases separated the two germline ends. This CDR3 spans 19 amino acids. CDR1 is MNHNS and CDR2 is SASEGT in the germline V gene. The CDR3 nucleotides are TGTGCCAGCAGTGAGGACCTACGGGCGGGGGCAGCGAGCAATCAGCCCCAGCATTTT. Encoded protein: CASSEDLRAGAASNQPQHF.

The DNA of the CDR3 is TGCGCCAGCAGCTTGGTGGCGGGGGGGTACCAAGAGACCCAGTACTTC. Translated: CASSLVAGGYQETQYF. The rearrangement links TRBV5-1 to TRBJ2-5; 9 nucleotides line up with TRBD2. With 0 bases clipped from V and 0 bases from J, the junction kept 3 bases outside the gene matches. This CDR3 has 16 residues. Germline CDR1 and CDR2: SGHRS and YFSETQ. Using reference TRBV5-1 and TRBJ2-5 for the parts outside the CDR3, the full variable domain is KAGVTQTPRYLIKTRGQQVTLSCSPISGHRSVSWYQQTPGQGLQFLFEYFSETQRNKGNFPGRFSGRQFSNSRSEMNVSTLELGDSALYLCASSLVAGGYQETQYFGPGTRLLVL.

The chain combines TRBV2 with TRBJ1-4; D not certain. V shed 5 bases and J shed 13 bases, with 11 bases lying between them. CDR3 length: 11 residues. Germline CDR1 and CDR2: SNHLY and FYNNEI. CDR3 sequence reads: CASSSYRLLFF. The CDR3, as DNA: TGTGCCAGCAGTTCTTACCGTTTACTGTTTTTT.

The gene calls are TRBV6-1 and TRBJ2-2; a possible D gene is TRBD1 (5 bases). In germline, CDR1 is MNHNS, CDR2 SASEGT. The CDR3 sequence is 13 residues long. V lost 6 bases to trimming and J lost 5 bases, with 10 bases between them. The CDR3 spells CASSVQETGELFF. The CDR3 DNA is TGTGCCAGCAGCGTACAGGAGACCGGGGAGCTGTTTTTT.

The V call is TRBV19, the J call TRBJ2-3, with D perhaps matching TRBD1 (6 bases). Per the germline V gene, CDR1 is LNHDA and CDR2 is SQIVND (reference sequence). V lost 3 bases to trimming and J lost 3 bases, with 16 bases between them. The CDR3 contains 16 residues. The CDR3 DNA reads TGTGCCAGTAGTATGATGGTGGGACAACCAACAGATACGCAGTATTTT. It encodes CASSMMVGQPTDTQYF.

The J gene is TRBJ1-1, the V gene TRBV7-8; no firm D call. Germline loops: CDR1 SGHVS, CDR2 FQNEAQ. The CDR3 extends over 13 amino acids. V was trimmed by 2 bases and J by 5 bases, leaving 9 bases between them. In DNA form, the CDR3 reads TGTGCCAGCAGCTTATTCGAGGGAACTGAAGCTTTCTTT. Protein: CASSLFEGTEAFF.

In DNA form, the CDR3 reads TGCGCCAGCAGCATGGACATGAGCTATGGCTACACCTTC. Protein: CASSMDMSYGYTF. The chain employs TRBV5-1 and TRBJ1-2, with D perhaps TRBD1 (5 bases). The CDR3 contains 13 residues. V was cut by 4 bases and J by 4 bases, with 11 bases left in between. Germline CDR1 and CDR2: SGHRS and YFSETQ.

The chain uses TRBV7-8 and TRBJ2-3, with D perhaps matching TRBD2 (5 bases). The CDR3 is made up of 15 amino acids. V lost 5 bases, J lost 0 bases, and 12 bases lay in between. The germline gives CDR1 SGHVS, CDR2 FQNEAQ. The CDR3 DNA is TGTGCCAGCAGCAAAGCGGCCCCTAGCACAGATACGCAGTATTTT. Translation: CASSKAAPSTDTQYF. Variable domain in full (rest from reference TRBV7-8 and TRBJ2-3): GAGVSQSPRYKVAKRGQDVALRCDPISGHVSLFWYQQALGQGPEFLTYFQNEAQLDKSGLPSDRFFAERPEGSVSTLKIQRTQQEDSAVYLCASSKAAPSTDTQYFGPGTRLTVL.

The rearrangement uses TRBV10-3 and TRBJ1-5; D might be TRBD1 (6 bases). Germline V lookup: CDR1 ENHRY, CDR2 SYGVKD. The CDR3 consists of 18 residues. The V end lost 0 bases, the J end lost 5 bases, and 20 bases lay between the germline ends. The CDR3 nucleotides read TGTGCCATCAGTGAGTCGGGAAGGGGGGCAGACCCATATCAGCCCCAGCATTTT. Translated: CAISESGRGADPYQPQHF.

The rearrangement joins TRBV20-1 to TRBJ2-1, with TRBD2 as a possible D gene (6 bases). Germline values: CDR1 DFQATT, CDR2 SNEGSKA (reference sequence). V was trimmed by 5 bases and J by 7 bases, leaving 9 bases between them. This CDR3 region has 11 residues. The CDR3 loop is CSAPTRNEQFF. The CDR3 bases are TGCAGTGCTCCGACTAGGAATGAGCAGTTCTTC.

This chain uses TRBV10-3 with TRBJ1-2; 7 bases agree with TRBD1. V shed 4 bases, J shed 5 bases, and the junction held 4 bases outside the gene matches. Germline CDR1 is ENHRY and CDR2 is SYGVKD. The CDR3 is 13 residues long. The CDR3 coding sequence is TGTGCCATCAGTGTGGGACAGCGTTATGGCTACACCTTC. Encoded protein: CAISVGQRYGYTF.

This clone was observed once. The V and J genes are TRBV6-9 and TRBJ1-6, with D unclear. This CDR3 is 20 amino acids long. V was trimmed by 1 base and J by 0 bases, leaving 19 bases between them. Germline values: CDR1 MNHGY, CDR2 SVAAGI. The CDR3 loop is CASSYLANPSLSSYNSPLHF. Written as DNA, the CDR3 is TGTGCCAGCAGTTATTTGGCGAACCCCTCCCTTAGCTCCTATAATTCACCCCTCCACTTT.

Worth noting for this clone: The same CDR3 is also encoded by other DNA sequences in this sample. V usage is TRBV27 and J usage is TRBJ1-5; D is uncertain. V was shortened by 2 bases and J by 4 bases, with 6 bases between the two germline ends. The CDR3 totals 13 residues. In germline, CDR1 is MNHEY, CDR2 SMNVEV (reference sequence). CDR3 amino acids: CASSLRENQPQHF. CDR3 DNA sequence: TGTGCCAGCAGTTTAAGGGAAAATCAGCCCCAGCATTTT.

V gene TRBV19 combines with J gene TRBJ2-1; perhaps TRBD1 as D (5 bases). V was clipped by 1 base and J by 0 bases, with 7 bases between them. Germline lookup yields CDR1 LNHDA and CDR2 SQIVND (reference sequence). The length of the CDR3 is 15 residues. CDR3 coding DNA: TGTGCCAGTAGTATAGTAGGGGTCTCCTACAATGAGCAGTTCTTC. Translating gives CASSIVGVSYNEQFF.

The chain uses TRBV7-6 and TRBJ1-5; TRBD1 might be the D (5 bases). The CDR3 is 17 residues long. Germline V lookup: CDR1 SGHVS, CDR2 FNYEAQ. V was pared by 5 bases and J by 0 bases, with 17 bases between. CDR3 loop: CASSHLRGIYSNQPQHF. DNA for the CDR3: TGTGCCAGCAGCCATTTGAGGGGAATATATAGCAATCAGCCCCAGCATTTT.

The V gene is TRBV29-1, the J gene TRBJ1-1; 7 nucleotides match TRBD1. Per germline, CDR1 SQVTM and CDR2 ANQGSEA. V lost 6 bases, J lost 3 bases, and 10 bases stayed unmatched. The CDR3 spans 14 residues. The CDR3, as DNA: TGCAGCGTCTGCCGAGGGGGCGCAGACACTGAAGCTTTCTTT. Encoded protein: CSVCRGGADTEAFF.

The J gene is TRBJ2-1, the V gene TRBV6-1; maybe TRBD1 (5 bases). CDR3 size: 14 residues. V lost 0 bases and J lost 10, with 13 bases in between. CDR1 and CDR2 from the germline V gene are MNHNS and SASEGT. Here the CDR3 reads CASSEAPRVGEQFF. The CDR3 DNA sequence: TGTGCCAGCAGTGAAGCACCCAGGGTAGGGGAGCAGTTCTTC.

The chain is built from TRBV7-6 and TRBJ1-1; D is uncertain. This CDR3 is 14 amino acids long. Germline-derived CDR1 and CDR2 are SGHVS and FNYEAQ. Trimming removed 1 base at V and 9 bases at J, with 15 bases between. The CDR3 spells CASSLDGRMRKAFF. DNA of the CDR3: TGTGCCAGCAGCTTAGATGGCAGGATGAGGAAAGCTTTCTTT.

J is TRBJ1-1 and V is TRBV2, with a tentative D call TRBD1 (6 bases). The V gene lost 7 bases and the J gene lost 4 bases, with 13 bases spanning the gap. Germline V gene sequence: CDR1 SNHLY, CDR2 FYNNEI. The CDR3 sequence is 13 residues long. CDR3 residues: CASKQGRVTEAFF. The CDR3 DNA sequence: TGTGCCAGCAAACAGGGTAGGGTCACTGAAGCTTTCTTT. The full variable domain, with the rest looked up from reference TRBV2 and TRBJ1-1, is EPEVTQTPSHQVTQMGQEVILRCVPISNHLYFYWYRQILGQKVEFLVSFYNNEISEKSEIFDDQFSVERPDGSNFTLKIRSTKLEDSAMYFCASKQGRVTEAFFGQGTRLTVV.